This TCR beta chain derives from a study of T-cell memory formation after mild COVID-19. This clonotype was counted only a few times. TCRdb ran MiXCR on the 5' RACE reads and lists one entry per CDR3 protein. Found here are approximately 350,000 distinct CDR3 sequences, 10% to 15% of them singletons; the top ten hold around 21%. V lost 7 bases and J lost 0; bases outside the gene matches: 13. CDR1 is DFQATT and CDR2 is SNEGSKA in the germline V gene (reference sequence). This CDR3 contains 16 residues. This chain connects TRBV20-1 to TRBJ2-3, with 7 bases lining up with TRBD2. This clonotype originated in a man between 18 and 29 years old who had mild COVID-19 (a few samples of this study predate the infection). Cell type and time point are not known. The sequencing sample was made of PBMCs or a T cell subset sorted from them (not recorded which). The CDR3 DNA reads as TGCAGTGTGAATTTTGGGGAGGGGCCCAGCACAGATACGCAGTATTTT. Its translation: CSVNFGEGPSTDTQYF.